These 27 T cell receptor beta chains came from one sample sequenced in a study of T cells in localized non-small cell lung cancer. Using immunoSEQ multiplex PCR, the repertoire was profiled, and TCRdb retains in-frame clones only, with some absent. The sample carries approximately 150,000 clones, about 89% recorded once. Sequencing used peripheral blood, obtained before any cancer treatment. These receptor sequences come from a female donor over 55 with stage I lung adenocarcinoma.

Worth noting for this clone: This specimen includes other DNA sequences encoding the same CDR3. The rearrangement uses TRBV5-1 and TRBJ1-2; D remains ambiguous. CDR1 is SGHRS, CDR2 YFSETQ, per germline. This CDR3 comprises 12 residues. Trimming removed 0 bases at V and 5 bases at J, with 5 bases between. The CDR3 reads CASSLEGYGYTF. CDR3 DNA: TGCGCCAGCAGCTTGGAAGGTTATGGCTACACCTTC.

The chain couples TRBV10-2 to TRBJ2-7; either TRBD1 or TRBD2 may fit D (6 bases each). The germline gives CDR1 WSHSY, CDR2 SAAADI. The CDR3 totals 12 residues. The V gene lost 8 bases and the J gene lost 6 bases, with 14 bases spanning the gap. The CDR3 region has the DNA TGCGCCAGCTCTAGGGGGGTAAGCGAGCAGTACTTC. Translating gives CASSRGVSEQYF.

The J gene is TRBJ2-4, the V gene TRBV5-1; 10 bases line up with TRBD2. Trimming took 0 bases from V and 0 from J; bases not matched to a gene: 6. CDR3 length equals 18 residues. Germline CDR1 is SGHRS and CDR2 is YFSETQ. The CDR3 region has the DNA TGCGCCAGCAGCTTGGGAGGACTAGCGGAGATAGCCAAAAACATTCAGTACTTC. Translating it yields CASSLGGLAEIAKNIQYF.

The genes are TRBV7-2 and TRBJ1-5; 8 nucleotides agree with TRBD1. CDR1 is SGHTA and CDR2 is FQGNSA in the germline V gene. With V trimmed by 5 bases and J by 4 bases, 4 bases remained unmatched. The CDR3 is made up of 14 amino acids. For the CDR3, the DNA is TGTGCCAGCAGCCTACGACAGGGGAATCAGCCCCAGCATTTT. It encodes CASSLRQGNQPQHF.

The chain uses TRBV28 and TRBJ1-4; D is ambiguous. There are 11 residues in the CDR3. Germline-derived CDR1 and CDR2 are MDHEN and SYDVKM. Trimming removed 6 bases at V and 12 bases at J, with 11 bases between. CDR3 amino acids: CASSEYGELFF. The CDR3 DNA is TGTGCCAGCAGCGAGTATGGGGAACTGTTTTTT.

V is TRBV19 and J is TRBJ2-1; no definite D call. The CDR3 spans 11 residues. Germline CDR1 and CDR2: LNHDA and SQIVND (reference sequence). Trimming shortened V by 5 bases and J by 9 bases, and 8 bases separated the two germline ends. Here the CDR3 DNA reads TGTGCCAGTAGTCTCCTTAGTGAGCAGTTCTTC. Translating gives CASSLLSEQFF. Full variable domain (missing parts from reference TRBV19 and TRBJ2-1): DGGITQSPKYLFRKEGQNVTLSCEQNLNHDAMYWYRQDPGQGLRLIYYSQIVNDFQKGDIAEGYSVSREKKESFPLTVTSAQKNPTAFYLCASSLLSEQFFGPGTRLTVL.

The gene calls are TRBV19 and TRBJ2-5; D not certain. The CDR3 loop spans 16 amino acids. Trimming took 3 bases from V and 1 from J, leaving 15 bases between them. Looked up from germline, CDR1 is LNHDA and CDR2 is SQIVND (reference sequence). CDR3 amino acids: CASSIWPDPPQETQYF. In DNA form, the CDR3 reads TGTGCCAGTAGTATTTGGCCCGATCCACCCCAAGAGACCCAGTACTTC.

This clone appeared a few times. This sequence joins TRBV29-1 and TRBJ2-2, with 14 bases aligning to TRBD2. The CDR3 extends over 14 amino acids. Germline trimming cut 7 bases from V and 8 bases from J; bases unmatched to any gene: 6. Germline V gene data show CDR1 as SQVTM and CDR2 as ANQGSEA. DNA of the CDR3: TGCAGCGGCGGACTAGCGGGAGGAGGAGGGGAGCTGTTTTTT. Translation: CSGGLAGGGGELFF.

The rearrangement joins TRBV7-8 to TRBJ1-5; no clear D. Trimming shortened V by 1 base and J by 4 bases, and 5 bases separated the two germline ends. This CDR3 region has 13 residues. CDR1 and CDR2 from the germline V gene are SGHVS and FQNEAQ. CDR3 bases: TGTGCCAGCAGCTTAGATAGAAATCAGCCCCAGCATTTT. Translated, it gives CASSLDRNQPQHF.

The chain links TRBV9 to TRBJ2-7; 7 bases map to TRBD1. Losses at the gene ends were 3 bases for V and 3 bases for J; bases not matched to a gene: 9. CDR3 size: 15 residues. Germline-derived CDR1 and CDR2 are SGDLS and YYNGEE. The CDR3 nucleotides read TGTGCCAGCAGCGCCACCGGGACAGCAGACTACGAGCAGTACTTC. As protein: CASSATGTADYEQYF.

The chain is built from TRBV5-1 and TRBJ2-5; D is undetermined. The CDR3 is made up of 14 amino acids. Deletions cut 7 bases from V and 2 bases from J, with 15 bases between. CDR1 is SGHRS, CDR2 YFSETQ, per germline. In DNA form, the CDR3 reads TGCGCCAGCTCTATCCGGCGGAGTCAAGAGACCCAGTACTTC. Translated, it gives CASSIRRSQETQYF.

This chain joins TRBV5-4 and TRBJ1-3, with TRBD1 identical over 7 bases. Trimming took 4 bases from V and 6 from J; bases not matched to a gene: 10. Germline V CDR1 and CDR2: SGHNT, YYREEE (reference sequence). There are 15 residues in the CDR3. CDR3 residues: CASSRDRATANTIYF. The DNA of the CDR3 is TGTGCCAGCAGCCGCGACAGGGCAACTGCAAACACCATATATTTT.

CDR3 coding DNA: TGTGCCAGCAGCGTCGGGACTCTCCAACCATTTAACACTGAAGCTTTCTTT. It specifies CASSVGTLQPFNTEAFF. The chain joins TRBV9 to TRBJ1-1, with D possibly matching TRBD1 (5 bases). The length of the CDR3 is 17 residues. The germline CDR1 and CDR2 sequences are SGDLS and YYNGEE. Deletions cut 2 bases from V and 2 bases from J, with 19 bases between.

The J gene is TRBJ2-1, the V gene TRBV25-1, with D maybe TRBD2 (5 bases). The CDR3 consists of 11 residues. V lost 10 bases and J lost 13, with 17 bases in between. The germline CDR1 and CDR2 sequences are MGHDK and SYGVNS. The CDR3 DNA is TGTGCCACCAGCCCCGGACTTTCCCAGTTCTTC. Translation: CATSPGLSQFF.

The V call is TRBV29-1, the J call TRBJ2-3; D possibly corresponds to TRBD1 (6 bases). The CDR3 has 14 amino acids. V was cut by 6 bases and J by 0 bases, with 13 bases left in between. Per the germline V gene, CDR1 is SQVTM and CDR2 is ANQGSEA. This CDR3 is CSVGQSSSTDTQYF. The CDR3 DNA is TGCAGCGTCGGACAGTCTTCTAGCACAGATACGCAGTATTTT.

V gene TRBV6-1 combines with J gene TRBJ1-4; D remains unclear. The V and J ends lost 0 bases and 1 base respectively, with 9 bases between them. The CDR3 spans 16 residues. CDR1 is MNHNS, CDR2 SASEGT, per germline. CDR3 residues: CASSEAIRVTNEKLFF. CDR3 bases: TGTGCCAGCAGTGAAGCGATTCGGGTAACTAATGAAAAACTGTTTTTT.

The DNA of the CDR3 is TGTGCCAGCAGTGGGTACAGGGGATACACAGATACGCAGTATTTT. It yields the protein CASSGYRGYTDTQYF. The rearrangement joins TRBV28 to TRBJ2-3, with TRBD1 identical over 7 bases. This CDR3 is 15 amino acids long. Germline V CDR1 and CDR2: MDHEN, SYDVKM. J lost 2 bases, V lost 5 bases, and 7 bases had no gene match.

The chain joins TRBV11-1 to TRBJ2-3; 12 bases fit TRBD2. The CDR3 extends over 16 amino acids. With V trimmed by 3 bases and J by 0 bases, 1 base remained unmatched. Germline V gene lookup returns CDR1 SGHAT and CDR2 FQDESV (reference sequence). The DNA for the CDR3 is TGTGCCAGCAGCTTTGGACTAGCGGGGAGCACAGATACGCAGTATTTT. Its protein product is CASSFGLAGSTDTQYF.

The V gene is TRBV28, the J gene TRBJ2-3, with D perhaps matching TRBD1 or TRBD2 (6 bases each). Trimming shortened V by 7 bases and J by 7 bases, and 18 bases separated the two germline ends. This CDR3 has 14 residues. The germline CDR1 and CDR2 sequences are MDHEN and SYDVKM. The DNA for the CDR3 is TGTGCCAGCAACCACGGAGGGGGATTAAATACGCAGTATTTT. Its translation is CASNHGGGLNTQYF.

The V call is TRBV29-1, the J call TRBJ1-2; no definite D call. Germline CDR1 and CDR2: SQVTM and ANQGSEA. The length of the CDR3 is 13 residues. V lost 7 bases and J 8 bases, leaving 20 bases between the germline ends. CDR3 amino acids: CSAQEVQAMGYTF. CDR3 in DNA: TGCAGCGCGCAAGAGGTTCAGGCGATGGGCTACACCTTC.

There are a few counts of this clone. CDR3 in amino acids: CAWSMKWGTSGSVNNEQFF. CDR3 DNA: TGTGCCTGGAGTATGAAGTGGGGGACTAGCGGGAGTGTAAACAATGAGCAGTTCTTC. The V gene is TRBV30, the J gene TRBJ2-1, with TRBD2 identical over 14 bases. CDR1 GTSNPN and CDR2 SVGIG come from the germline V gene (reference sequence). J gave up 5 bases and V 2 bases, and 14 bases lay outside the gene matches. CDR3 size: 19 residues.

V and J are TRBV6-6 and TRBJ2-3; the D gene is possibly TRBD2 (6 bases). V was shortened by 11 bases and J by 2 bases, with 17 bases between the two germline ends. Germline values: CDR1 MNHNY, CDR2 SVGAGI (reference sequence). The CDR3 loop spans 14 amino acids. The CDR3 nucleotides read TGTGCCGGGGGACCGGGACTTACCACAGATACGCAGTATTTT. Translating gives CAGGPGLTTDTQYF.

This clone was observed a single time. The genes are TRBV6-4 and TRBJ2-6; D may be TRBD1 (7 bases). The CDR3 runs 17 residues. V lost 6 bases, J lost 0 bases, and 15 bases lay in between. The germline CDR1 and CDR2 sequences are MRHNA and SNTAGT. The CDR3 loop is CASSRGDSGSGANVLTF. In DNA form, the CDR3 reads TGTGCCAGCAGCCGCGGGGACAGCGGCTCTGGGGCCAACGTCCTGACTTTC.

The J gene is TRBJ1-3, the V gene TRBV5-1; D not certain. CDR3 size: 16 residues. Per germline, CDR1 SGHRS and CDR2 YFSETQ. V was trimmed by 0 bases and J by 0 bases, leaving 10 bases between them. Here the CDR3 reads CASSLGGQSSGNTIYF. CDR3 nucleotides: TGCGCCAGCAGCTTGGGAGGGCAGAGCTCTGGAAACACCATATATTTT.

J is TRBJ1-5 and V is TRBV5-6, with D hard to call. CDR1 is SGHDT, CDR2 YYEEEE, per germline. Trimming removed 4 bases at V and 2 bases at J, with 13 bases between. This CDR3 is built from 15 residues. DNA for the CDR3: TGTGCCAGCAGCAAAGGGTTTACCGGCAATCAGCCCCAGCATTTT. Protein: CASSKGFTGNQPQHF. Full variable domain (rest looked up from reference TRBV5-6 and TRBJ1-5): DAGVTQSPTHLIKTRGQQVTLRCSPKSGHDTVSWYQQALGQGPQFIFQYYEEEERQRGNFPDRFSGHQFPNYSSELNVNALLLGDSALYLCASSKGFTGNQPQHFGDGTRLSIL.

The chain couples TRBV7-3 to TRBJ2-1; TRBD2 matches 7 bases. This CDR3 contains 15 residues. V shed 2 bases and J 2 bases; nucleotides not matched to a gene: 3. Germline CDR1 reads SGHTA; CDR2 reads FQGTGA. The CDR3 DNA follows: TGTGCCAGCAGCTTATTGGCGGGGGCCTACAATGAGCAGTTCTTC. Amino acids: CASSLLAGAYNEQFF.

V is TRBV7-3 and J is TRBJ2-3; 9 nucleotides line up with TRBD2. The germline V gene encodes CDR1 SGHTA and CDR2 FQGTGA. The CDR3 totals 15 residues. V lost 5 bases, J lost 6 bases, and 9 bases stayed unmatched. The CDR3 region has the DNA TGTGCCAGCAGCGGGGTAGCGGGAGCCTCCGATACGCAGTATTTT. It specifies CASSGVAGASDTQYF.